This is a list of T cell receptor beta chains from one sample in a study of shared clonotypes between healthy human individuals. This table comes from immunoSEQ multiplex PCR, and its TCRdb copy is limited to in-frame clones, with some not included. The table shows approximately 500,000 clones, with around 79% occurring only once. Sample: PBMCs. All receptors come from a woman aged 40 to 49 in good health. Some clones in this sample may be carry-over from other donors' samples. The CDR3 runs from the conserved cysteine through the conserved F or W. Fields, in order: V gene, D gene, clone size, J gene, CDR3 protein. A D gene is named only where the DNA matches it firmly. Some rows have no size entry. The others give once, few or many, or a class for an expanded clone.

TRBV20-1	.	.	TRBJ2-7	CSAAGPEQYF
TRBV5-4	TRBD2	.	TRBJ2-5	CASSQGTSGMKEQYF
TRBV19	TRBD2	.	TRBJ2-5	CASSRLAGEETQYF
TRBV27	.	.	TRBJ1-2	CASSLSRRSYGYTF
TRBV10-2	TRBD2	.	TRBJ2-7	CASSQTGSGRWYEQYF
TRBV28	.	.	TRBJ1-3	CASSLLRNTIYF
TRBV15	.	.	TRBJ2-1	CATSRGPDNEQFF
TRBV28	.	.	TRBJ2-1	CASSLGGIRSNEQFF
TRBV7-9	.	many	TRBJ1-3	CASSLEGNTIYF
TRBV18	TRBD2	.	TRBJ2-5	CASSPWSGRSQETQYF
TRBV5-1	TRBD2	.	TRBJ2-1	CASSLRGRTSYNEQFF
TRBV5-1	.	.	TRBJ2-7	CASSLITRTIYEQYF
TRBV29-1	TRBD2	.	TRBJ2-1	CSVGGSGSYNEQFF
TRBV19	TRBD2	once	TRBJ2-1	CASTRTSGRAHNEQFF
TRBV15	.	.	TRBJ1-1	CATSRGDWGTTEAFF
TRBV7-3	TRBD2	.	TRBJ2-1	CASSLILAGATEQFF
TRBV9	.	.	TRBJ2-1	CASSSDGNPPQFF
TRBV18	TRBD2	.	TRBJ2-1	CASSPTSGRYNEQFF
TRBV10-3	.	.	TRBJ1-2	CAITIGPQAGDGYTF
TRBV7-2	.	.	TRBJ1-1	CASRLAIQNTEAFF
TRBV28	.	.	TRBJ1-5	CASNSQTGHSNQPQHF
TRBV27	TRBD2	.	TRBJ2-7	CASSLVGTSYEQYF
TRBV27	.	.	TRBJ2-3	CASSLAGPSTDTQYF
TRBV7-9	.	.	TRBJ2-3	CASSPRGLLTDTQYF
TRBV11-2	.	.	TRBJ1-4	CASSTPGVENEKLFF
TRBV10-3	.	.	TRBJ1-2	CAIRGGARGYTF
TRBV4-2	TRBD1	.	TRBJ1-2	CASSPTGVQDYGYTF
TRBV4-3	.	.	TRBJ1-5	CASSQGRGFNQPQHF
TRBV6-1	.	few	TRBJ2-7	CASRENSLGAYEQYF
TRBV6-5	.	.	TRBJ2-7	CASSYSDGSYEQYF
TRBV11-2	TRBD2	.	TRBJ2-1	CASSPGLAVNEQFF
TRBV4-1	TRBD2	.	TRBJ2-7	CASSQEGLAGGSYEQYF
TRBV7-9	.	few	TRBJ1-1	CASSPGDWVNTEAFF
TRBV7-9	.	.	TRBJ2-7	CASSLVRGHEQYF
TRBV6-6	TRBD2	.	TRBJ2-1	CASSYPSGRNEQFF
TRBV6-5	TRBD1	.	TRBJ2-1	CASSYNLQGGPNEQFF
TRBV7-9	.	.	TRBJ2-7	CASSFQGGTDEQYF
TRBV11-2	TRBD2	.	TRBJ2-7	CASGLAGAYEQYF
TRBV5-1	.	once	TRBJ2-5	CASSLGQEETQYF
TRBV15	.	few	TRBJ2-7	CATSRNRPEGEQYF
TRBV7-8	.	few	TRBJ1-2	CASSLGQGDYGYTF
TRBV30	.	.	TRBJ1-5	CAWTAAGSQPQHF
TRBV5-4	.	.	TRBJ2-7	CASSPQGGSSSYEQYF
TRBV4-1	.	.	TRBJ1-3	CASSQVRSLSGNTIYF
TRBV7-8	TRBD2	.	TRBJ2-5	CASSHRVSGREETQYF
TRBV9	TRBD2	.	TRBJ2-2	CASSLRLAGGANTGELFF
TRBV2	.	.	TRBJ2-6	CASSVGGWGANVLTF
TRBV2	TRBD1	.	TRBJ2-6	CASRTGGSFSGANVLTF
TRBV21-1	.	.	TRBJ1-5	CASSIRGGTNPIYSNQPQHF
TRBV5-4	TRBD1	.	TRBJ1-4	CASSAGTGLGEKLFF
TRBV16	TRBD2	.	TRBJ2-4	CASSLGLAGSKNIQYF
TRBV18	.	.	TRBJ2-2	CASSPNLGNTGELFF
TRBV4-1	.	.	TRBJ2-1	CASSQVRTNNEQFF
TRBV6-6	TRBD1	many	TRBJ1-3	CASSDRVTGNTIYF
TRBV28	TRBD2	.	TRBJ2-1	CASSTPGLAGDEQFF
TRBV28	.	.	TRBJ1-4	CASRIWTVDLATNEKLFF
TRBV5-1	.	once	TRBJ2-7	CASSVGRTFSYEQYF
TRBV7-3	.	.	TRBJ1-1	CASSLGSGGTTEAFF
TRBV7-2	TRBD1	once	TRBJ1-3	CASSWGQGSGNTIYF
TRBV9	.	.	TRBJ1-2	CASSPFRDYGYTF